The 26 T cell receptor beta chains below were found in one sample sequenced in a study of blood T cells in healthy people across ages. Combining a sample-barcoded 5' primer with a J-beta primer mix, a second PCR ran for about 7 to 11 cycles. In TCRdb, the 5' RACE reads were re-called with MiXCR into one record per CDR3 protein. The sample consists of 790,000 or so distinct CDR3 sequences, about half of them appearing once. Input material: blood. The receptor set was obtained from a man aged 80 or over in good health.

The chain is built from TRBV20-1 and TRBJ2-3; 9 bases are a match to TRBD2. The junction had 12 bases not matched to a gene; V was cut back by 6 bases and J by 2 bases. This CDR3 is 16 amino acids long. Per germline, CDR1 DFQATT and CDR2 SNEGSKA (reference sequence). CDR3 amino acids: CSASPVLAGNTDTQYF. CDR3 sequence (DNA): TGCAGTGCCTCACCCGTGCTAGCGGGGAACACAGATACGCAGTATTTT.

The chain recombines TRBV5-1 with TRBJ1-1, with D unclear. CDR1 and CDR2 from the germline V gene are SGHRS and YFSETQ. CDR3 length: 14 amino acids. Trimming shortened V by 3 bases and J by 4 bases, and 13 bases separated the two germline ends. The CDR3 loop reads CASSSLTGSTEAFF. The CDR3 coding sequence is TGCGCCAGCAGCTCTTTAACGGGTAGCACTGAAGCTTTCTTT.

The CDR3 coding sequence is TGTGCCAGCAGTCCACGGGTAGCGGGAGTTGGCACAGATACGCAGTATTTT. This sequence encodes CASSPRVAGVGTDTQYF. V is TRBV12-3 or TRBV12-4 and J is TRBJ2-3; TRBD2 agrees at 9 bases. V lost 5 bases and J lost 1; bases outside the gene matches: 10. The CDR3 loop spans 17 amino acids.

The chain uses TRBV7-6 and TRBJ2-5; D gene ambiguous. This CDR3 has 13 residues. Trimming pared 8 bases from V and 11 bases from J, leaving 21 bases between. Germline V gives CDR1 SGHVS, CDR2 FNYEAQ. The CDR3 sequence: CASGPSTDYEQYF. The CDR3 coding sequence is TGTGCCAGCGGGCCATCAACTGATTATGAGCAGTACTTC.

To note about this clonotype: At one boundary the junction diverges from the germline segment, which might be a read error. This chain joins TRBV27 and TRBJ2-3, with D perhaps TRBD1 (6 bases). This CDR3 region has 15 residues. Germline V lookup: CDR1 MNHEY, CDR2 SMNVEV (reference sequence). CDR3 in amino acids: CASSRTEPLSDAQYF. CDR3 DNA: TGTGCCAGCAGTCGGACAGAACCTCTATCAGATGCGCAGTATTTT.

This clonotype was counted many times. CDR3 in amino acids: CASRPHRGESSYNEQFF. The CDR3 DNA follows: TGTGCCAGCAGACCGCACAGGGGCGAATCCTCCTACAATGAGCAGTTCTTC. The chain carries TRBV3-1 and TRBJ2-1; 7 bases match TRBD1. V shed 6 bases and J 0 bases; nucleotides not matched to a gene: 11. Germline V gives CDR1 LGHDT, CDR2 YNNKEL (reference sequence). This CDR3 is 17 amino acids long.

This sequence joins TRBV4-2 and TRBJ2-7; 8 bases fit TRBD2. This CDR3 comprises 16 residues. With V trimmed by 0 bases and J by 3 bases, 7 bases remained unmatched. The germline V gene has CDR1 LGHNA and CDR2 YNFKEQ. The CDR3 DNA reads TGTGCCAGCAGCCAAGATCTGCAGGCGGGAGGCTACGAGCAGTACTTC. This translates into CASSQDLQAGGYEQYF.

Note on this clonotype: Sequence at one end of the junction differs from germline and may be a read error. The J gene is TRBJ2-1, the V gene TRBV4-3, with 7 bases matching TRBD1. Germline loops: CDR1 LGHNA, CDR2 YSLEER. The CDR3 is 15 amino acids. The CDR3 coding sequence is TGCGCCAGCAACCAATTAGGGGGCAGGCACAATGAGCAGTTCTTC. Amino acid sequence: CASNQLGGRHNEQFF.

A note on this clonotype: A much larger clone lies one base from this, so it may be a read error. The chain joins TRBV20-1 to TRBJ2-3; TRBD1 matches at 8 bases. The ends lost 1 base at V and 1 base at J; junction bases unmatched: 1. This CDR3 contains 14 residues. Germline V lookup: CDR1 DFQATT, CDR2 SNEGSKA (reference sequence). The CDR3 loop is CSARAGQGTDTQYF. CDR3 nucleotide sequence: TGCAGTGCTAGAGCGGGACAGGGCACAGATACGCAGTATTTT.

The chain joins TRBV15 to TRBJ2-4; no clear D. The CDR3 runs 18 residues. From germline, CDR1 is LNHNV and CDR2 YYDKDF (reference sequence). The V gene lost 0 bases and the J gene lost 11 bases, with 26 bases spanning the gap. The CDR3 nucleotides are TGTGCCACCAGCAGAGATTTGGGGTCTGGGGATGGTTTTGGAGTTCAGTACTTC. The encoded protein is CATSRDLGSGDGFGVQYF.

V is TRBV20-1 and J is TRBJ2-5; D perhaps matches TRBD2 (6 bases). Deletions cut 1 base from V and 5 bases from J, with 11 bases between. Germline V lookup: CDR1 DFQATT, CDR2 SNEGSKA (reference sequence). There are 13 residues in the CDR3. In nucleotides, the CDR3 is TGCAGTGCTAGAGTCGGAGGGCATGAGACCCAGTACTTC. Translated, it gives CSARVGGHETQYF.

J is TRBJ2-5 and V is TRBV10-3, with D possibly TRBD2 on 7 matching bases. The V gene's germline CDR1 is ENHRY and CDR2 SYGVKD. This CDR3 contains 12 residues. The V end lost 11 bases, the J end lost 4 bases, and 14 bases lay between the germline ends. CDR3 bases: TGTGCCTCACAGGGAGGGGGAGAGACCCAGTACTTC. Residues: CASQGGGETQYF.

In nucleotides, the CDR3 is TGTGCCAGCAGCAGGCGGGAGATCTCCTACGAGCAGTACTTC. This codes for CASSRREISYEQYF. The rearrangement links TRBV6-2 or TRBV6-3 to TRBJ2-7; 7 nucleotides align to TRBD2. V lost 6 bases to trimming and J lost 0 bases; unmatched junction nucleotides: 5. Germline assignment: CDR1 MNHEY and CDR2 SVGEGT. The CDR3 spans 14 residues.

Note on this clonotype: A much larger clone differs from this one at a single base, so this may be a read error. J is TRBJ2-7 and V is TRBV20-1; a weak D match, TRBD2 (6 bases). Germline V lookup: CDR1 DFQATT, CDR2 SNEGSKA (reference sequence). Trimming took 2 bases from V and 7 from J, leaving 18 bases between them. The CDR3 covers 14 residues. The CDR3 DNA reads as TGCAGTGCTAGATCACGGGACTTTTACAATGAGCAGTACTTC. Its translation: CSARSRDFYNEQYF.

At least ten counts were recorded for this clonotype. The chain joins TRBV11-1 to TRBJ2-7; 7 nucleotides align to TRBD2. This CDR3 region has 16 residues. Looked up from germline, CDR1 is SGHAT and CDR2 is FQDESV (reference sequence). Unmatched junction bases numbered 11, after V lost 2 bases and J lost 4 bases. For the CDR3, the DNA is TGTGCCAGCAGCTTACCGAGCGGGGTGAACCCGTACGAGCAGTACTTC. Protein: CASSLPSGVNPYEQYF.

The chain is built from TRBV7-2 and TRBJ1-2; 7 nucleotides line up with TRBD1. CDR1 is SGHTA and CDR2 is FQGNSA in the germline V gene. The CDR3 has 13 residues. Trimming removed 5 bases from V and 8 bases from J; junction bases left unmatched: 8. The DNA of the CDR3 is TGTGCCAGCAGCCGGGACAGAGAGAAGGGCTACACCTTC. This encodes CASSRDREKGYTF.

V gene TRBV3-1 combines with J gene TRBJ2-1; tentative D call: TRBD2 (5 bases). The end of the DNA fits TRBJ2-7 better, so the J call may be wrong. This CDR3 comprises 15 residues. CDR1 is LGHDT, CDR2 YNNKEL, per germline (reference sequence). The CDR3 here is CASSQDGIAYNEQYF. The CDR3 DNA follows: TGTGCCAGCAGCCAAGACGGGATAGCCTACAATGAGCAGTACTTC.

The chain is built from TRBV12-3 or TRBV12-4 and TRBJ2-5, with TRBD2 matching over 7 bases. The CDR3 is 16 amino acids. The junction had 13 bases not matched to a gene; V was cut back by 5 bases and J by 4 bases. Written as DNA, the CDR3 is TGTGCCAGCAGTGCGATAATAGCGGGTGGGGGAGAGACCCAGTACTTC. It is translated as CASSAIIAGGGETQYF.

This clonotype has just a few counts. This chain connects TRBV7-9 to TRBJ1-1; 7 bases are shared with TRBD1. Germline CDR1 is SEHNR and CDR2 is FQNEAQ (reference sequence). This CDR3 has 13 amino acids. V lost 4 bases, J lost 4 bases, and 3 bases stayed unmatched. The CDR3: CASSSRTGTEAFF. CDR3 DNA sequence: TGTGCCAGCAGCTCTAGGACAGGCACTGAAGCTTTCTTT.

This clonotype was observed at least ten times. The chain is built from TRBV3-1 and TRBJ2-3; a possible D gene is TRBD2 (7 bases). This CDR3 is built from 18 residues. Germline loops: CDR1 LGHDT, CDR2 YNNKEL (reference sequence). Trimming took 0 bases from V and 5 from J, leaving 21 bases between them. The CDR3 here is CASSQDWRGYSTGDTQYF. CDR3 sequence (DNA): TGTGCCAGCAGCCAAGATTGGCGGGGGTACTCGACAGGAGATACGCAGTATTTT.

In DNA form, the CDR3 reads TGTGCCAGCAGCCAAGGACCCAAAGTGGCCTATGGCTACACCTTC. Translated: CASSQGPKVAYGYTF. The chain carries TRBV3-1 and TRBJ1-2; D is unresolved. The CDR3 consists of 15 residues. Germline V gene lookup returns CDR1 LGHDT and CDR2 YNNKEL (reference sequence). V lost 1 base and J 4 bases, leaving 13 bases between the germline ends.

The chain links TRBV20-1 to TRBJ2-5, with TRBD1 matching over 9 bases. The tail of the sequence fits TRBJ2-7 better, so the J call may be wrong. This CDR3 spans 14 amino acids. The germline gives CDR1 DFQATT, CDR2 SNEGSKA (reference sequence). The CDR3 spells CSADLGQGRDEQYF. CDR3 nucleotides: TGCAGTGCTGATCTGGGACAGGGTCGGGACGAGCAGTACTTC.

The CDR3 nucleotides read TGTGCCAGCAGTTACTCAGGCAGGGCCGATCAGCCCCAGCATTTT. Residues: CASSYSGRADQPQHF. The chain recombines TRBV6-6 with TRBJ1-5; D is perhaps TRBD1 (5 bases). This CDR3 region has 15 residues. The V gene lost 0 bases and the J gene lost 5 bases, with 11 bases spanning the gap. Germline loops: CDR1 MNHNY, CDR2 SVGAGI (reference sequence).

The CDR3 DNA sequence: TGTGCCAGCTCACGGGTCTCTGATTCACCCCTCCACTTT. Translated: CASSRVSDSPLHF. This chain links TRBV27 with TRBJ1-6; D not resolved. Germline CDR1 is MNHEY and CDR2 is SMNVEV (reference sequence). The CDR3 is made up of 13 amino acids. Trimming pared 8 bases from V and 8 bases from J, leaving 13 bases between.

The chain carries TRBV11-2 and TRBJ2-5; 11 bases map to TRBD2. The CDR3 runs to 17 residues. The junction had 4 bases not matched to a gene; V was cut back by 1 base and J by 0 bases. Germline CDR1 SGHAT, CDR2 FQNNGV. The CDR3 DNA is TGTGCCAGCAGCTTAGGGACTAGCGGGTACCACCAAGAGACCCAGTACTTC. This encodes CASSLGTSGYHQETQYF.

In its sample, this clonotype was seen once. This rearrangement joins TRBV29-1 to TRBJ2-1; D perhaps matches TRBD1 (6 bases). Deletions cut 3 bases from V and 15 bases from J, with 18 bases between. This CDR3 region has 12 residues. In germline, CDR1 is SQVTM, CDR2 ANQGSEA. The DNA for the CDR3 is TGCAGCGTTGACACGCATGCGGACAGAGCGTTCTTC. Translating it yields CSVDTHADRAFF.